The 26 T cell receptor beta chains listed next were all sequenced from one sample in a study of cytomegalovirus exposure and HLA in healthy donors. The PCR made use of 60 Vbeta and 13 Jbeta primers. Some clones are missing from TCRdb's copy, which holds only in-frame ones; the method was immunoSEQ multiplex PCR. The sample holds 210,000 or so clones, about 85% seen once. Sample: PBMCs. Receptor source: a human donor in good health.

The sample holds one count of this clone. The rearrangement links TRBV6-6 to TRBJ1-1, with no clear D. The CDR3 has 13 amino acids. Germline-derived CDR1 and CDR2 are MNHNY and SVGAGI (reference sequence). V lost 3 bases and J 2 bases, leaving 7 bases between the germline ends. The CDR3 region has the DNA TGTGCCAGCAGTTATCCCTCCAACACTGAAGCTTTCTTT. It encodes CASSYPSNTEAFF.

This sequence joins TRBV7-2 and TRBJ1-5; D may be TRBD1 (5 bases). Deletions cut 3 bases from V and 6 bases from J, with 18 bases between. CDR1 is SGHTA, CDR2 FQGNSA, per germline. CDR3 length equals 16 residues. CDR3 nucleotides: TGTGCCAGCAGCTTTGAATGGGGTGGAGGGGCTCAGCCCCAGCATTTT. Its protein is CASSFEWGGGAQPQHF.

This chain joins TRBV27 and TRBJ1-2; D not certain. The length of the CDR3 is 14 residues. Trimming cost V 6 bases and J 6 bases, with 17 bases left between them. CDR1 and CDR2 (germline): MNHEY, SMNVEV (reference sequence). The CDR3 nucleotides are TGTGCCAGCAGACCCGGACGGGGTGGACATGGCTACACCTTC. Translating gives CASRPGRGGHGYTF.

This chain joins TRBV2 and TRBJ2-2; 11 bases line up with TRBD2. Germline CDR1 reads SNHLY; CDR2 reads FYNNEI. The CDR3 is 16 amino acids. V shed 7 bases, J shed 6 bases, and the junction held 10 bases outside the gene matches. CDR3 loop: CASIGMGTSGAGELFF. The CDR3 DNA is TGTGCCAGCATCGGAATGGGGACTAGCGGCGCCGGGGAGCTGTTTTTT.

The V and J genes are TRBV5-4 and TRBJ1-1; D is possibly TRBD1 (6 bases). The CDR3 spans 13 residues. Trimming left V 0 bases short and J 10 bases short, with 13 bases between. In germline, CDR1 is SGHNT, CDR2 YYREEE (reference sequence). The CDR3 sequence: CASSLVGGVGAFF. The CDR3 DNA reads as TGTGCCAGCAGCTTGGTAGGGGGGGTCGGAGCTTTCTTT.

The CDR3 loop is CASSTTTQGFGMNTEAFF. CDR3 coding DNA: TGTGCCAGCAGCACTACGACCCAGGGGTTCGGCATGAACACTGAAGCTTTCTTT. The chain is built from TRBV27 and TRBJ1-1; D may be TRBD1 (6 bases). Germline V lookup: CDR1 MNHEY, CDR2 SMNVEV (reference sequence). Trimming removed 6 bases at V and 0 bases at J, with 23 bases between. This CDR3 spans 18 amino acids.

With regard to this clone: A junction end diverges from the germline sequence, so it may reflect a read error. Distinct nucleotide sequences in the sample also encode this CDR3. The V and J genes are TRBV30 and TRBJ1-2, with D hard to call. The CDR3 length is 11 residues. Germline V gene lookup returns CDR1 GTSNPN and CDR2 SVGIG (reference sequence). The CDR3, as DNA: TGTGCCTGGAGGTTGACTGTGAGCTACACTTTC. Its protein is CAWRLTVSYTF.

The J gene is TRBJ2-7, the V gene TRBV6-1, with 10 positions matching TRBD1. Germline V CDR1 and CDR2: MNHNS, SASEGT. The V segment lost 7 bases and the J segment 6 bases; nucleotides outside the gene matches: 9. This CDR3 spans 14 amino acids. The CDR3 DNA reads TGTGCCAGCACTATGACAGGGGGCAGGAGCGAGCAGTACTTC. Translation gives CASTMTGGRSEQYF.

This rearrangement joins TRBV25-1 to TRBJ2-5, with a weak D call TRBD1 (5 bases). V was trimmed by 6 bases and J by 3 bases, leaving 17 bases between them. Germline V gene sequence: CDR1 MGHDK, CDR2 SYGVNS. The CDR3 runs 15 residues. The CDR3 sequence is CASSPSDGREETQYF. CDR3 sequence (DNA): TGTGCCAGCAGCCCCTCGGACGGCAGGGAAGAGACCCAGTACTTC.

The chain is built from TRBV29-1 and TRBJ2-1; a weak D match, TRBD2 (6 bases). The V end was cut by 4 bases, the J end by 9 bases, with 13 bases between. The length of the CDR3 is 12 residues. Germline V gene data show CDR1 as SQVTM and CDR2 as ANQGSEA. CDR3 amino acids: CSVAWRASEQFF. The CDR3 DNA reads as TGCAGCGTTGCCTGGAGGGCCTCTGAGCAGTTCTTC.

In its sample, this clone was seen once. The rearrangement uses TRBV28 and TRBJ1-2; a weak D match, TRBD1 (5 bases). Germline CDR1 is MDHEN and CDR2 is SYDVKM. V lost 6 bases to trimming and J lost 2 bases, with 16 bases between them. The CDR3 is made up of 15 amino acids. The CDR3 coding sequence is TGTGCCAGCAGCCTCCTCGGGGCGGGGAACTATGGCTACACCTTC. It encodes CASSLLGAGNYGYTF.

The gene calls are TRBV11-2 and TRBJ2-2, with no clear D. V was pared by 3 bases and J by 0 bases, with 11 bases between. This CDR3 spans 16 amino acids. Per germline, CDR1 SGHAT and CDR2 FQNNGV. In DNA form, the CDR3 reads TGTGCCAGCAGCTTGGGCAGATTCGCGAACACCGGGGAGCTGTTTTTT. Protein: CASSLGRFANTGELFF.

J is TRBJ2-5 and V is TRBV18; D is perhaps TRBD1 (6 bases). In germline, CDR1 is KGHSH, CDR2 LQKENI. The CDR3 sequence is 14 residues long. The germline V and J ends were trimmed by 0 bases and 5 bases, with 10 bases remaining between them. The CDR3 sequence: CASSPPSRGETQYF. As DNA, the CDR3 is TGTGCCAGCTCACCACCGTCAAGGGGGGAGACCCAGTACTTC.

J is TRBJ2-7 and V is TRBV7-9; 13 nucleotides align to TRBD2. The CDR3 runs to 14 residues. Per germline, CDR1 SEHNR and CDR2 FQNEAQ (reference sequence). J was trimmed by 12 bases and V by 4 bases; bases with no gene match: 9. As DNA, the CDR3 is TGTGCCAGCAGCTCCGGGACTAGCGGGACTATTGGGTACTTC. Translated, it gives CASSSGTSGTIGYF.

The chain joins TRBV6-5 to TRBJ2-1, with 13 bases matching TRBD2. The trim removed 6 bases at V and 5 bases at J, leaving 4 bases unmatched. The CDR3 spans 15 residues. Germline CDR1 MNHEY, CDR2 SVGAGI. The CDR3 loop is CASRRGTSGNNEQFF. In DNA form, the CDR3 reads TGTGCCAGCAGACGTGGGACTAGCGGGAACAATGAGCAGTTCTTC.

This chain connects TRBV18 to TRBJ1-1, with 9 bases lining up with TRBD1. Germline V gene data show CDR1 as KGHSH and CDR2 as LQKENI. Trimming removed 1 base from V and 4 bases from J; junction bases left unmatched: 4. The CDR3 length is 15 residues. DNA for the CDR3: TGTGCCAGCTCACCACTGGACAGGGGAGGCACTGAAGCTTTCTTT. Protein: CASSPLDRGGTEAFF.

The chain recombines TRBV19 with TRBJ2-1; D is possibly TRBD2 (6 bases). CDR1 is LNHDA, CDR2 SQIVND, per germline (reference sequence). The CDR3 spans 13 residues. With 9 bases removed from V and 0 bases from J, the gap between germline ends came to 9 bases. CDR3 protein: CASRGISYNEQFF. The CDR3 DNA sequence: TGTGCCAGCCGGGGGATCTCCTACAATGAGCAGTTCTTC. Looking up the rest from reference TRBV19 and TRBJ2-1 gives the full variable domain: DGGITQSPKYLFRKEGQNVTLSCEQNLNHDAMYWYRQDPGQGLRLIYYSQIVNDFQKGDIAEGYSVSREKKESFPLTVTSAQKNPTAFYLCASRGISYNEQFFGPGTRLTVL.

This clone was seen a handful of times. The rearrangement joins TRBV2 to TRBJ2-3, with D possibly matching TRBD2 (6 bases). The V end lost 5 bases, the J end lost 4 bases, and 13 bases lay between the germline ends. The CDR3 is made up of 14 amino acids. Germline CDR1 is SNHLY and CDR2 is FYNNEI. The CDR3 DNA follows: TGTGCCAGCAGTTTCGGGGAGGCGGCAGATACGCAGTATTTT. Protein: CASSFGEAADTQYF.

DNA for the CDR3: TGTGCCAGCAGCGCCCACCTAGCTAAGGGCACAGATACGCAGTATTTT. It translates to CASSAHLAKGTDTQYF. This chain links TRBV9 with TRBJ2-3, with TRBD2 as a possible D gene (5 bases). V lost 3 bases and J 1 base, leaving 15 bases between the germline ends. The CDR3 is 16 residues long. Germline CDR1 SGDLS, CDR2 YYNGEE. The variable domain in full, completed from reference TRBV9 and TRBJ2-3, reads DSGVTQTPKHLITATGQRVTLRCSPRSGDLSVYWYQQSLDQGLQFLIQYYNGEERAKGNILERFSAQQFPDLHSELNLSSLELGDSALYFCASSAHLAKGTDTQYFGPGTRLTVL.

The gene calls are TRBV6-1 and TRBJ2-6; 9 bases line up with TRBD2. CDR1 and CDR2 (germline): MNHNS, SASEGT. The CDR3 is 17 amino acids. J lost 2 bases, V lost 4 bases, and 6 bases had no gene match. CDR3 nucleotide sequence: TGTGCCAGCAGTGCGACTAGCGGTTGGGCTGGGGCCAACGTCCTGACTTTC. It yields the protein CASSATSGWAGANVLTF.

This clone was picked up a small number of times. This sequence joins TRBV19 and TRBJ1-1; D ambiguous. The CDR3 runs to 13 residues. Germline CDR1 LNHDA, CDR2 SQIVND (reference sequence). The ends were cut back, 5 bases at V and 1 base at J, with 8 bases in the middle. The CDR3 DNA sequence: TGTGCCAGTAGTCATCAGGCGAACACTGAAGCTTTCTTT. Protein: CASSHQANTEAFF.

The chain employs TRBV5-1 and TRBJ2-3; 11 bases line up with TRBD2. CDR1 and CDR2 (germline): SGHRS, YFSETQ. The CDR3 covers 15 residues. V shed 4 bases and J 6 bases; nucleotides not matched to a gene: 7. The DNA of the CDR3 is TGCGCCAGCAGCCCGCTAGCGGGAGGTCCGGATACGCAGTATTTT. Its protein product is CASSPLAGGPDTQYF.

J is TRBJ2-1 and V is TRBV19; D may be TRBD1 (5 bases). V lost 4 bases to trimming and J lost 0 bases, with 10 bases between them. The CDR3 totals 15 residues. CDR1 and CDR2 from the germline V gene are LNHDA and SQIVND (reference sequence). The CDR3 protein is CASSKGAHSYNEQFF. The CDR3 DNA follows: TGTGCCAGTAGTAAAGGGGCTCACTCCTACAATGAGCAGTTCTTC.

The chain has TRBV7-9 and TRBJ2-1; D is undetermined. The CDR3 runs 16 residues. CDR1 is SEHNR and CDR2 is FQNEAQ in the germline V gene (reference sequence). Trimming left V 2 bases short and J 1 base short, with 12 bases between. The CDR3: CASSLSGHSSYNEQFF. For the CDR3, the DNA is TGTGCCAGCAGCTTATCTGGCCATTCTTCCTACAATGAGCAGTTCTTC.

The chain has TRBV6-5 and TRBJ2-7, with 7 nucleotides matching TRBD2. The CDR3 loop spans 15 amino acids. The germline V gene encodes CDR1 MNHEY and CDR2 SVGAGI. With V trimmed by 4 bases and J by 3 bases, 9 bases remained unmatched. The CDR3 nucleotides are TGTGCCAGCAGTTCCCCGACCGGGAGGCTCTACGAGCAGTACTTC. Translating gives CASSSPTGRLYEQYF.

The rearrangement links TRBV10-3 to TRBJ2-7; 9 bases fit TRBD1. The V and J ends lost 10 bases and 3 bases, in that order; junction bases with no gene match: 10. CDR1 and CDR2 from the germline V gene are ENHRY and SYGVKD. CDR3 length: 14 residues. The DNA of the CDR3 is TGTGCCACCGCCCCTGGGACAGGGATCTACGAGCAGTACTTC. Residues: CATAPGTGIYEQYF.